The 23 T cell receptor beta chains given below trace back to one sample, sequenced in a study of control samples from healthy donors and cancer patients. The data were produced by immunoSEQ multiplex PCR, yet TCRdb's version contains in-frame clones alone and is incomplete. The sample holds fewer than 150,000 clones; approximately 92% are singletons and the top ten take almost 2.5%. What was sequenced was blood. The receptors come from a man aged 18-30 years in good health.

The chain combines TRBV7-2 with TRBJ2-6; D is uncertain. Per germline, CDR1 SGHTA and CDR2 FQGNSA. Trimming left V 0 bases short and J 4 bases short, with 10 bases between. There are 16 residues in the CDR3. The CDR3 region is CASSLASLSGANVLTF. The CDR3 DNA sequence: TGTGCCAGCAGCTTAGCTAGCCTCTCCGGGGCCAACGTCCTGACTTTC.

The V gene is TRBV10-3, the J gene TRBJ1-1; D possibly corresponds to TRBD1 (5 bases). The CDR3 sequence is 15 residues long. The germline V gene has CDR1 ENHRY and CDR2 SYGVKD. V was clipped by 8 bases and J by 0 bases, with 16 bases between them. The CDR3 bases are TGTGCCATCCATAGGGGTGGAGGGTTGAACACTGAAGCTTTCTTT. Translation gives CAIHRGGGLNTEAFF.

Only a few counts were recorded for this clone. The chain couples TRBV24-1 to TRBJ2-1; possible D gene TRBD2, 5 bases. The V end was cut by 9 bases, the J end by 8 bases, with 13 bases between. CDR1 is KGHDR, CDR2 SFDVKD, per germline. CDR3 length equals 12 residues. CDR3: CATRDGGDEQFF. In DNA form, the CDR3 reads TGTGCCACCCGGGATGGAGGCGATGAGCAGTTCTTC.

V usage is TRBV9 and J usage is TRBJ2-1, with D uncertain. Trimming left V 4 bases short and J 8 bases short, with 19 bases between. CDR1 SGDLS and CDR2 YYNGEE come from the germline V gene. This CDR3 region has 15 residues. In DNA, the CDR3 is TGTGCCAGCAGCCCCCAGTGGGGAATGCAGTATGAGCAGTTCTTC. Its translation is CASSPQWGMQYEQFF.

The chain carries TRBV19 and TRBJ1-6; D is unclear. The CDR3 is 13 amino acids. Germline V gene sequence: CDR1 LNHDA, CDR2 SQIVND (reference sequence). Trimming took off 5 bases at V and 7 bases at J, with 9 bases between the two ends. CDR3 protein: CASSSGRNSPLHF. The CDR3 bases are TGTGCCAGTAGTTCTGGTCGGAATTCACCCCTCCACTTT. Supplemented by reference TRBV19 and TRBJ1-6, the full variable domain reads DGGITQSPKYLFRKEGQNVTLSCEQNLNHDAMYWYRQDPGQGLRLIYYSQIVNDFQKGDIAEGYSVSREKKESFPLTVTSAQKNPTAFYLCASSSGRNSPLHFGNGTRLTVT.

The J gene is TRBJ2-7, the V gene TRBV5-1; TRBD1 agrees at 10 bases. Germline CDR1 reads SGHRS; CDR2 reads YFSETQ. CDR3 length: 16 residues. With V trimmed by 6 bases and J by 3 bases, 12 bases remained unmatched. CDR3 nucleotides: TGCGCCAGCACCCCCAATCCGGGACAGGGGTTCTACGAGCAGTACTTC. Amino acids: CASTPNPGQGFYEQYF.

This clone showed up just a few times. The chain has TRBV4-1 and TRBJ1-1; D remains ambiguous. The CDR3 has 14 residues. Germline CDR1 MGHRA, CDR2 YSYEKL. The V gene lost 0 bases and the J gene lost 0 bases, with 5 bases spanning the gap. The CDR3 DNA reads as TGCGCCAGCAGCCAAGAGTCAATGAACACTGAAGCTTTCTTT. Translation: CASSQESMNTEAFF.

The CDR3, as DNA: TGTGCCAGCAGTCCCGGGCTAACCACAGATACGCAGTATTTT. Translation: CASSPGLTTDTQYF. The gene calls are TRBV6-5 and TRBJ2-3; D not certain. V lost 5 bases to trimming and J lost 2 bases, with 11 bases between them. The CDR3 is 14 residues long. Germline V lookup: CDR1 MNHEY, CDR2 SVGAGI.

The chain uses TRBV6-2 or TRBV6-3 and TRBJ2-7, with 12 bases that match TRBD1. Germline V CDR1 and CDR2: MNHEY, SVGEGT. J gave up 3 bases and V 3 bases, and 6 bases lay outside the gene matches. CDR3 length: 16 residues. CDR3 sequence (DNA): TGTGCCAGCAGTTATAGAGGGACAGGGGGCTTCTACGAGCAGTACGTC. It translates to CASSYRGTGGFYEQYV.

The J gene is TRBJ1-4, the V gene TRBV7-9, with 10 bases aligning to TRBD1. V shed 3 bases, J shed 4 bases, and the junction held 5 bases outside the gene matches. Germline CDR1 is SEHNR and CDR2 is FQNEAQ (reference sequence). The CDR3 runs to 16 residues. DNA of the CDR3: TGTGCCAGCAGCTTTCCCGGACAGGGGGTTAATGAAAAACTGTTTTTT. This sequence encodes CASSFPGQGVNEKLFF.

The chain links TRBV6-5 to TRBJ2-7, with 11 bases lining up with TRBD2. This CDR3 is built from 15 residues. CDR1 and CDR2 (germline): MNHEY, SVGAGI. J lost 4 bases, V lost 0 bases, and 2 bases had no gene match. This CDR3 is CASSYSGTSGYEQYF. CDR3 coding DNA: TGTGCCAGCAGTTACTCAGGGACTAGCGGATACGAGCAGTACTTC.

The gene calls are TRBV24-1 and TRBJ2-2, with 14 bases aligning to TRBD2. V was clipped by 2 bases and J by 0 bases; unmatched bases: 10. CDR1 KGHDR and CDR2 SFDVKD come from the germline V gene. This CDR3 contains 21 residues. The CDR3 is CATSDYWSTSGRGANTGELFF. Here the CDR3 DNA reads TGTGCCACCAGTGATTATTGGTCGACTAGCGGGAGGGGCGCGAACACCGGGGAGCTGTTTTTT.

The chain uses TRBV2 and TRBJ1-2, with D possibly TRBD1 on 5 matching bases. This CDR3 spans 14 amino acids. Trimming took off 1 base at V and 4 bases at J, with 10 bases between the two ends. Per germline, CDR1 SNHLY and CDR2 FYNNEI. CDR3 nucleotide sequence: TGTGCCAGCAGTGAAGACAGGTCCCGCTATGGCTACACCTTC. It specifies CASSEDRSRYGYTF.

V is TRBV7-5 and J is TRBJ1-3; the table assigns TRBD1, which was not confirmed against the DNA. TRBV7-5 is a pseudogene locus. The CDR3 spans 16 residues. The CDR3 loop reads CVRSLPRILSGNTIYF. Here the CDR3 DNA reads TGTGTCAGAAGCCTGCCCAGGATACTCTCTGGAAACACCATATATTTT.

The CDR3: CASSHGRGRDSTDTQYF. In DNA, the CDR3 is TGTGCCAGCAGCCACGGTCGGGGGCGCGATTCCACAGATACGCAGTATTTT. The chain has TRBV28 and TRBJ2-3, with D perhaps matching TRBD1 or TRBD2 (6 bases each). The V end lost 6 bases, the J end lost 2 bases, and 21 bases lay between the germline ends. Per the germline V gene, CDR1 is MDHEN and CDR2 is SYDVKM. The CDR3 spans 17 residues.

This clone was observed a few times. Given a much more abundant clone one base away, this may be a read error. This sample also contains other DNA sequences that code for the same CDR3. This rearrangement joins TRBV5-1 to TRBJ1-1; 8 positions match TRBD1. The CDR3 contains 14 residues. Germline V lookup: CDR1 SGHRS, CDR2 YFSETQ. V trimming: 0 bases; J trimming: 3 bases; junction bases outside the gene matches: 1. As DNA, the CDR3 is TGCGCCAGCAGCTTGGCAGGGGGCTACACTGAAGCTTTCTTT. Residues: CASSLAGGYTEAFF.

V gene TRBV6-2 or TRBV6-3 combines with J gene TRBJ1-1, with D possibly TRBD1 on 5 matching bases. The CDR3 totals 17 residues. Germline V gene sequence: CDR1 MNHEY, CDR2 SVGEGT. V was clipped by 2 bases and J by 2 bases, with 18 bases between them. The CDR3 region is CASSYGTRGRGNTEAFF. The CDR3 nucleotides read TGTGCCAGCAGTTACGGGACCCGGGGAAGGGGAAACACTGAAGCTTTCTTT.

This chain uses TRBV18 with TRBJ2-7, with 13 nucleotides matching TRBD2. TRBJ2-1 matches the DNA end more closely, so the J call is doubtful. The CDR3 length is 14 residues. Germline assignment: CDR1 KGHSH and CDR2 LQKENI. The DNA for the CDR3 is TGTGCCAGCTCACCTGGACTAGCGGGAGAGGAGCAGTTCTTC. Translating it yields CASSPGLAGEEQFF.

The chain recombines TRBV20-1 with TRBJ2-5; TRBD2 matches 12 bases. V lost 3 bases and J lost 5; bases outside the gene matches: 7. This CDR3 contains 15 residues. Germline values: CDR1 DFQATT, CDR2 SNEGSKA (reference sequence). Here the CDR3 reads CSASRTSGGPETQYF. DNA for the CDR3: TGCAGTGCTAGTCGAACTAGCGGGGGGCCCGAGACCCAGTACTTC.

This CDR3 reads CASGLVRPSGSYNEQFF. The DNA for the CDR3 is TGTGCTAGTGGTTTGGTACGTCCCAGCGGGAGCTACAATGAGCAGTTCTTC. The chain couples TRBV12-5 to TRBJ2-1; 8 bases fit TRBD2. Germline V gene sequence: CDR1 LGHNT, CDR2 FRNRAP. This CDR3 is built from 17 residues. The V and J ends lost 0 bases and 3 bases, in that order; junction bases with no gene match: 7.

Here the CDR3 DNA reads TGTGCCAGCAGCTTAGCGGGAAAGGGACAAAACACTGAAGCTTTCTTT. Translating gives CASSLAGKGQNTEAFF. The chain is built from TRBV5-4 and TRBJ1-1, with a tentative D call TRBD1 (6 bases). Trimming left V 2 bases short and J 2 bases short, with 16 bases between. The CDR3 is 16 residues long. CDR1 and CDR2 (germline): SGHNT, YYREEE (reference sequence).

The J gene is TRBJ1-5, the V gene TRBV2, with D hard to call. The germline V gene has CDR1 SNHLY and CDR2 FYNNEI. This CDR3 is 15 amino acids long. Trimming removed 0 bases from V and 0 bases from J, with 6 bases in between. DNA for the CDR3: TGTGCCAGCAGTGAAGCGCTTTATAGCAATCAGCCCCAGCATTTT. This translates into CASSEALYSNQPQHF. Complete variable domain (other parts from reference TRBV2 and TRBJ1-5): EPEVTQTPSHQVTQMGQEVILRCVPISNHLYFYWYRQILGQKVEFLVSFYNNEISEKSEIFDDQFSVERPDGSNFTLKIRSTKLEDSAMYFCASSEALYSNQPQHFGDGTRLSIL.

This clone was detected once. The chain couples TRBV18 to TRBJ1-2, with 8 nucleotides matching TRBD1. In germline, CDR1 is KGHSH, CDR2 LQKENI. The CDR3 runs to 14 residues. V was clipped by 6 bases and J by 3 bases; unmatched bases: 6. DNA of the CDR3: TGTGCCAGCTCCGCCGGACAGGGTGACTATGGCTACACCTTC. Residues: CASSAGQGDYGYTF.